Sequencing of this T cell receptor (beta chain) was carried out in a study of T cell responses to AZD1222 COVID-19 vaccine. Points from the study as a whole: Possibly, clonal diversity was underestimated; donors were largely white British and included more females. It was only after the peak T cell response that any repertoires were sampled.

Profiling relied on immunoSEQ multiplex PCR, and the TCRdb table lists in-frame clones only, not all of them. In the table there are tens of thousands of clones, roughly 86% of which are singletons. With regard to this clone: The antigen is not known.

This CDR3 spans 14 amino acids. V shed 9 bases, J shed 1 base, and the junction held 5 bases outside the gene matches. The sample here was peripheral blood, taken on day 0 of MenACWY control vaccination. The chain joins TRBV23-1 to TRBJ2-5; 10 positions match TRBD2. TRBV23-1 falls under the ORF class, with uncertain function. The receptor's source is an adult in good health. CDR3 sequence (DNA): TGCGCCAGGGTCCTAGCGGGGGTCCAAGAGACCCAGTACTTC. Translated: CARVLAGVQETQYF.